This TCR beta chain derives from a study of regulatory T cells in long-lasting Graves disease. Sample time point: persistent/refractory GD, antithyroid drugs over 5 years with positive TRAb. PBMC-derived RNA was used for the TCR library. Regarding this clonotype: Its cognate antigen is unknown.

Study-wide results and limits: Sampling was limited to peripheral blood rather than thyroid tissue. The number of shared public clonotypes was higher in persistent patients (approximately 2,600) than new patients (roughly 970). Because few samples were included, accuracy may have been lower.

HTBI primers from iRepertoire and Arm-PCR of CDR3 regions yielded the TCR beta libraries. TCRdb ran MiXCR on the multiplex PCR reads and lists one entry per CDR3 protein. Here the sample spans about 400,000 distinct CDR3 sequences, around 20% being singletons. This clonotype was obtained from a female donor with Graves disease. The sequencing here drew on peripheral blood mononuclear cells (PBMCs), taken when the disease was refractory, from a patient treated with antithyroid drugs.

The CDR3 region has the DNA TGTGCCAGTAGTATGGGACAGGGGGGAGTGACCCAGTACTTC. This sequence encodes CASSMGQGGVTQYF. The chain employs TRBV19 and TRBJ2-5; 11 bases fit TRBD1. CDR1 is LNHDA, CDR2 SQIVND, per germline (reference sequence). The CDR3 covers 14 residues. V trimming: 3 bases; J trimming: 7 bases; junction bases outside the gene matches: 4.